The count of the clone carrying this TCR beta chain is one. V gave up 8 bases and J gave up 8 bases, with 10 bases separating them. The germline V gene has CDR1 MNHEY and CDR2 SVGAGI. The CDR3 is 11 residues long. The data were produced by immunoSEQ multiplex PCR, yet TCRdb's version contains in-frame clones alone and is incomplete. The table records approximately 97,000 clones, roughly 81% of them present only once. This record belongs to a study of blood T cell repertoires in COVID-19. The chain recombines TRBV6-5 with TRBJ2-1, with D perhaps TRBD2 (6 bases). The source is a man aged 40-49 years with active or convalescent COVID-19. Sequences were obtained from peripheral blood. This chain's CDR3 is CASSGVDEQFF. Here the CDR3 DNA reads TGTGCCAGCTCGGGGGTGGATGAGCAGTTCTTC.